This section outlines one T cell receptor beta chain sequence together with its context. The antigen is undetermined. Clones were read by immunoSEQ multiplex PCR, and TCRdb kept only the in-frame ones, dropping some. Among about 120,000 clones, around nine tenths were seen once, and the ten largest hold about 0.2%. This sample is part of a study of graft-versus-host responses after intestinal transplantation. The CDR3 covers 14 residues. Germline CDR1 ENHRY, CDR2 SYGVKD. V was shortened by 3 bases and J by 4 bases, with 10 bases between the two germline ends. Sequencing was performed on unstimulated CD4+ T cells sorted from spleen or lymph node cells, taken before transplant. The source is a human donor who was the organ donor for an intestinal transplant. V usage is TRBV10-3 and J usage is TRBJ1-5, with D unclear. The CDR3 loop is CAISDEVWNQPQHF. CDR3 bases: TGTGCCATCAGTGATGAGGTATGGAATCAGCCCCAGCATTTT.